This T cell receptor beta chain was documented in a study of regulatory T cells in long-lasting Graves disease. Trimming cost V 6 bases and J 10 bases, with 15 bases left between them. Germline V gene lookup returns CDR1 SGHTA and CDR2 FQGTGA. The CDR3 covers 12 residues. Indicated time point: persistent/refractory GD, antithyroid drugs over 5 years with positive TRAb. RNA isolated from PBMCs was used to make the TCR library. The authors drew patients from an endocrinology department in Xi'an, China. Points from the study as a whole: Having few samples may have compromised the accuracy.

Turning to this clonotype: Its antigen is unidentified.

Sequencing libraries for TCR beta were prepared with iRepertoire HTBI primers and Arm-PCR of CDR3 regions. TCRdb independently ran MiXCR on the multiplex PCR reads; one entry per CDR3 protein. The repertoire holds roughly 700,000 distinct CDR3 sequences, with 25% to 35% as singletons. The TCR originated in a female donor with Graves disease. The V call is TRBV7-3, the J call TRBJ1-1; weak D call: TRBD1 (6 bases). The starting material was peripheral blood mononuclear cells (PBMCs), obtained when the disease was refractory, from a patient treated with antithyroid drugs. The CDR3 protein is CASSSGVGRAFF. The CDR3 DNA follows: TGTGCCAGCAGTTCAGGGGTTGGGAGAGCTTTCTTT.